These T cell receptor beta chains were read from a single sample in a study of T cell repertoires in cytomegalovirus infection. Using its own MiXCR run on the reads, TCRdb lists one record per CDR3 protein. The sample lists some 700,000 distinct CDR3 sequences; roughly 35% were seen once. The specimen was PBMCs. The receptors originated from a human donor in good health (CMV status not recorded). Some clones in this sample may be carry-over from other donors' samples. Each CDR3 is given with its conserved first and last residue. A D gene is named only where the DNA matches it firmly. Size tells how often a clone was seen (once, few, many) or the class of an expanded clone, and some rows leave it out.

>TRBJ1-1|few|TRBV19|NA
TGTGCCAGTAGTGGATCGGGACGGTGGGGGGACACTGAAGCTTTCTTT
CASSGSGRWGDTEAFF
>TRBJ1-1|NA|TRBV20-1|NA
TGCAGTGCTAGTGGCATCGGCCCGGGGGGAGCTGAAGCTTTCTTT
CSASGIGPGGAEAFF
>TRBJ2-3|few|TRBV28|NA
TGTGCCAGCAGGGGATTACTTAGCACAGATACGCAGTATTTT
CASRGLLSTDTQYF
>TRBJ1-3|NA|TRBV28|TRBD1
TGTGCCAGCAGTCGTCCCCGGGTCAGGGGGTCCCCTGGAAACACCATATATTTT
CASSRPRVRGSPGNTIYF
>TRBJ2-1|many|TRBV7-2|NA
TGTGCCAGCAGCTTAGAACGGGGGACCTACAATGAGCAGTTCTTC
CASSLERGTYNEQFF
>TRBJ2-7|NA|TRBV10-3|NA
TGTGCCATCAGTGACTTCGGGGCCCTCTCCTACGAGCAGTACTTC
CAISDFGALSYEQYF
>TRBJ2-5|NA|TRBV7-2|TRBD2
TGTGCCAGCAGCCCGTCCCGACTAGCGGGCGGAGAGACCCAGTACTTC
CASSPSRLAGGETQYF
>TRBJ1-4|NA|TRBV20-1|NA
TGCGGTGATAGAGAGGCAGTTATGAATTCTAATGAAACACTGTTTTTT
CGDREAVMNSNETLFF
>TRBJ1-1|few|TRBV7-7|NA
TGTGCTAGCAGCGAGGACAGAAACACTGAAGCTTTCTTT
CASSEDRNTEAFF
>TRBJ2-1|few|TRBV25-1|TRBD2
TGTGCCAGCAGTGGGACTAGCGTAAGGAATGAGCAGTTCTTC
CASSGTSVRNEQFF
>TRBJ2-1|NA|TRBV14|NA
TGTGCCAGCAGCCGGTACCCGGGACCCCCTGGGATAGACAATGAGCAGTTCTTC
CASSRYPGPPGIDNEQFF
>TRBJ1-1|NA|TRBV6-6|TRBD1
TGTGCCAGCAGTGGATGGACAGGGGGCTTCACTGAAGCTTTCTTT
CASSGWTGGFTEAFF
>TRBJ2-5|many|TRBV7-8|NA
TGTGCCAGCAGCTTAGGGCTCTGGGGGCCGCAAAGCGGGATACCCCGAGAGGAGACCCAGTACTTC
CASSLGLWGPQSGIPREETQYF
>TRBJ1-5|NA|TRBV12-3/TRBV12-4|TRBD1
TGTGCCAGCAGTTTCCGGACAGGGGCTATAGGTCAGCCCCAGCATTTT
CASSFRTGAIGQPQHF
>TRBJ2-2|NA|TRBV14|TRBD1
TGTGCCAGCGAGTTCGTATGGGACAGAAATTACACCGGGGAGCTGTTTTTT
CASEFVWDRNYTGELFF
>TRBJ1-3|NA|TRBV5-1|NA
TGCGCCAGCAGCTTGGGATCCCAGGGTTCCGCGAGAAACACCATATATTTT
CASSLGSQGSARNTIYF
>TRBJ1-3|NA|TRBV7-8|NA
TGTGCCAGCAGCTTATTCGGCAGAGACTCTGGAAACACCATATATTTT
CASSLFGRDSGNTIYF
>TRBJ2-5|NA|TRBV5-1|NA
TGCGCCAGCAGCCCGTCGCAGGGGAGGCAAGAGACCCAGTACTTC
CASSPSQGRQETQYF
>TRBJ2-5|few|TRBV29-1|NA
TGCAGCGCTAATAGATTGGGTCCCGGGCTCCAAGAGACCCAGTACTTC
CSANRLGPGLQETQYF
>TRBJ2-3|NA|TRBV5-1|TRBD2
TGCGCCAGCAGCGGGACTAGCGGGGCTATAGATACGCAGTATTTT
CASSGTSGAIDTQYF
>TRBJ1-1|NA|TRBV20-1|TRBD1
TGCAGTGCTCTCTCAGGGGGGGAGAACACTGAAGCTTTCTTT
CSALSGGENTEAFF
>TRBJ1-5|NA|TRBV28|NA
TGTGCCAGCAGCGGGGGTGGAGTAGGACAGACCCAGCATTTT
CASSGGGVGQTQHF
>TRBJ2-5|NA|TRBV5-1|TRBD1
TGCGCCAGCAGCTCCAAATCAGGGGGCTGGGAGACCCAGTACTTC
CASSSKSGGWETQYF
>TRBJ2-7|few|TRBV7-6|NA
TGTGCCAGCAGCTTAGATCCCGACGGCTACGAGCAGTACTTC
CASSLDPDGYEQYF
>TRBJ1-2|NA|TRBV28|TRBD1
TGTGCCAGCAGTTTAGATGGGACAGGGAACTATGGCTACACCTTC
CASSLDGTGNYGYTF
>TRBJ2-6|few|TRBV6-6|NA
TGTGCCAGCAGTTACACCCTCTCTGGGGCCAACGTCCTGACTTTC
CASSYTLSGANVLTF
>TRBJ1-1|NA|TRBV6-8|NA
TGTGCCAGCAGAGATCTTAAAGCCCAGCTTGGAACTGAAGCTTTCTTT
CASRDLKAQLGTEAFF
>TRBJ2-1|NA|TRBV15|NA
TGTGCCACCAGCAGAGGGGGCTCAGGGCTGGAGTTCTTC
CATSRGGSGLEFF
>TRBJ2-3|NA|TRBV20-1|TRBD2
TGCAGTGCGCCTAGCGGGAGGGCCCAAGATACGCAGTATTTT
CSAPSGRAQDTQYF
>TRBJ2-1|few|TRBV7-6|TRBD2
TGTGCCAGCAGCTTCTCTAGCGGGAGGGCCCCCTACAATGAGCAGTTCTTC
CASSFSSGRAPYNEQFF
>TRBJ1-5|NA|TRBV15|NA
TGTGCCACCAGCAGAGAGACCATCAATCAGCCCCAGCATTTT
CATSRETINQPQHF
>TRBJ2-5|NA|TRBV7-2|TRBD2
TGTGCCAGCAGCTTAGGGGGGGGACTAGAGGCCGGAAGAGAGACCCAGTACTTC
CASSLGGGLEAGRETQYF
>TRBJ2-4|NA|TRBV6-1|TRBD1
TGTGCCAGCAGAATTAATTTAGGACAGGGGGCGTCGGGCAAAAACATTCAGTACTTC
CASRINLGQGASGKNIQYF
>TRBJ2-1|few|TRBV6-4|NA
TGTGCCAGCAGTGACTCTGCCAGCGGGTACTACAATGAGCAGTTCTTC
CASSDSASGYYNEQFF
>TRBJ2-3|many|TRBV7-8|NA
TGTGCCAGCAGCTTAGCGGGACGGGTCACAGATACGCAGTATTTT
CASSLAGRVTDTQYF
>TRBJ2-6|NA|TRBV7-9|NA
TGTGCCAGCAGCTTCACAGAGACTGGGGCCAACGTCCTGACTTTC
CASSFTETGANVLTF
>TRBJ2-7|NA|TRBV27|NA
TGTGCCAGCAGTAGGTGGGGGCCGGGAGCCGAGCAGTACTTC
CASSRWGPGAEQYF
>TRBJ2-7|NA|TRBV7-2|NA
TGTGCCAGCAGCCCGGACTGGTCGAGCTCCTACGAGCAGTACTTC
CASSPDWSSSYEQYF
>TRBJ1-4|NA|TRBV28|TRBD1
TGTGCCAGCAGTTTCGGAGGGCCAGGGGGCTACCGTGAAAAACTGTTTTTT
CASSFGGPGGYREKLFF
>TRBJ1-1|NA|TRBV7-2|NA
TGTGCCAGCAGCTTAGCCCCCGACGGCACTGAAGCTTTCTTT
CASSLAPDGTEAFF
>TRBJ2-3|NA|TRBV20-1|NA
TGCAGTGCCAGACTCCAGGGGAGTAGAGATTCGCAGTATTTT
CSARLQGSRDSQYF